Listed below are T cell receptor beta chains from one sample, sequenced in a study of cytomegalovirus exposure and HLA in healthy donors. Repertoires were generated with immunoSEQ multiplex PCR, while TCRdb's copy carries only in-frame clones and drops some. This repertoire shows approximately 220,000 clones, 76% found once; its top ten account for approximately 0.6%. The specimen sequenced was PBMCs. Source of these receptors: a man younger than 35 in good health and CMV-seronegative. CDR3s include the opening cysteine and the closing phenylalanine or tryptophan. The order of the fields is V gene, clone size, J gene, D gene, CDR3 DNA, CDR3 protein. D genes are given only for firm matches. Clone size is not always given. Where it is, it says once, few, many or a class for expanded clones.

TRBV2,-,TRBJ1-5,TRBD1,TGTGCCAGCAGTGGTGCGGGACAGGGTAATCAGCCCCAGCATTTT,CASSGAGQGNQPQHF
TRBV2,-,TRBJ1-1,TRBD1,TGTGCCAGCAACTTAGAGACAGGGCATGGTTTCTTT,CASNLETGHGFF
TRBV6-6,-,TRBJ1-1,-,TGTGCCAGCAGTGTGGACCCGCGGGCTGAAGCTTTCTTT,CASSVDPRAEAFF
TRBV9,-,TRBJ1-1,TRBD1,TGTGCCAGCAGCGTAGCCGGGACAGGTAGGATCAAAGCTTTCTTT,CASSVAGTGRIKAFF
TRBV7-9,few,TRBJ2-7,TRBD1,TGTGCCAGCAGCGTGGGACAGGGGTCCTACGAGCAGTACTTC,CASSVGQGSYEQYF
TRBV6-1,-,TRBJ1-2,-,TGTGCCAGCAGCGATGACGGGGGGTGGGACTATGGCTACACCTTC,CASSDDGGWDYGYTF
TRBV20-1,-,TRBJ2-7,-,TGCAGTGCTAGAGGGGGGGACGAGCAGTACTTC,CSARGGDEQYF
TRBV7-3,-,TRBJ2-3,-,TGTGCCAGCAGCTTAATGGGCAGGGCCACAGATACGCAGTATTTT,CASSLMGRATDTQYF
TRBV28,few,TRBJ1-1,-,TGTGCCAGCAGTTTACAGAACACTGAAGCTTTCTTT,CASSLQNTEAFF
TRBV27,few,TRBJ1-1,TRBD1,TGTGCCAGCAGTCCTCAGGGACAGGTGAACACTGAAGCTTTCTTT,CASSPQGQVNTEAFF
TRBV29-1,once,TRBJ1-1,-,TGCAGCGTTGACTATTTAGCGGGTGAAGCTTTCTTT,CSVDYLAGEAFF
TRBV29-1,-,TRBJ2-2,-,TGCAGCGTTGGCAGCACCGGGGAGCTGTTTTTT,CSVGSTGELFF
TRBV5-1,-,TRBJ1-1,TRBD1,TGCGCCAGCAGCTGGGGACAGGGGAACACTGAAGCTTTCTTT,CASSWGQGNTEAFF
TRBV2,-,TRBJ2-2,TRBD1,TGTGCCAGCAGTGTGAGACAGGGGGCGGGGACCGGGGAGCTGTTTTTT,CASSVRQGAGTGELFF
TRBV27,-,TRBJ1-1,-,TGTGCCAGCAGTTTATCGGGGGGGCGAGGGACTGAAGCTTTCTTT,CASSLSGGRGTEAFF
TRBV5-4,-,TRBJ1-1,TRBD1,TGTGCCAGCAGCCCGACAGGGTACACTGAAGCTTTCTTT,CASSPTGYTEAFF
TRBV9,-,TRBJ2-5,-,TGTGCCAGCAGCGCGACGGACAGTTTCGAGACCCAGTACTTC,CASSATDSFETQYF
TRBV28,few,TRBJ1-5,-,TGTGCCAGCACCCAGAGCAATCAGCCCCAGCATTTT,CASTQSNQPQHF
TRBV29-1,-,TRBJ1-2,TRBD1,TGCAGCACATATACCCGGGACAGGGATAACTATGGCTACACCTTC,CSTYTRDRDNYGYTF
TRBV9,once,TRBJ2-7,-,TGTGCCAGCAGCGTAGAAAGCGGAGTCTCCTACGAGCAGTACTTC,CASSVESGVSYEQYF
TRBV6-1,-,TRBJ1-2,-,TGTGCCAGCAGTGAATATTGGGGGACTTATGGCTACACCTTC,CASSEYWGTYGYTF
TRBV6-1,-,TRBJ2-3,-,TGTGCCAGCAGTGCCGGGGGTGGGGAGCGAAGCACAGATACGCAGTATTTT,CASSAGGGERSTDTQYF